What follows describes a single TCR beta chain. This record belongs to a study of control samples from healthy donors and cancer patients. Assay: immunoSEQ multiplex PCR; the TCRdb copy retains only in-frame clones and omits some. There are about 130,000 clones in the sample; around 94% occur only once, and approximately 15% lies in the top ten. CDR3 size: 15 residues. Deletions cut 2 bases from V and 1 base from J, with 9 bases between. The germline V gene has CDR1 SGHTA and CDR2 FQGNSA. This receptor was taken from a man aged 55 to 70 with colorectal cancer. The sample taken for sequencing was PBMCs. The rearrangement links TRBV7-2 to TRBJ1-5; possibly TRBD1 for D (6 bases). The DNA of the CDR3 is TGTGCCAGCAGCTTATACAGGGAAAGCAATCAGCCCCAGCATTTT. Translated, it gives CASSLYRESNQPQHF.